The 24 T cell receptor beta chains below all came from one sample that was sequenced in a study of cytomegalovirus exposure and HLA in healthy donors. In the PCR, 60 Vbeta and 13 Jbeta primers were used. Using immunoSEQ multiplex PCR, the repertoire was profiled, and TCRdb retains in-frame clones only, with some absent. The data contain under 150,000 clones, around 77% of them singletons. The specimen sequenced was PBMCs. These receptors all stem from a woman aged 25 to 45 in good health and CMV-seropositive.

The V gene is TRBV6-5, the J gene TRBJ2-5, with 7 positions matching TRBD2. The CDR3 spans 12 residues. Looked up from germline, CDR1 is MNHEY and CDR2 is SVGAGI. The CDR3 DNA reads TGTGCGTCTCGCGGGAGTGGAGAGACCCAGTACTTC. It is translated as CASRGSGETQYF.

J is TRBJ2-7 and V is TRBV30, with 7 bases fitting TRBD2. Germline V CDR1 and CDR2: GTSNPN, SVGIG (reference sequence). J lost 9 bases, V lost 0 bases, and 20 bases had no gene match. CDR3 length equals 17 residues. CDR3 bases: TGTGCCTGGAGTGTACGGGTGGGGCTAGCGGACCTCAGCGGGCAGTACTTC. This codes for CAWSVRVGLADLSGQYF.

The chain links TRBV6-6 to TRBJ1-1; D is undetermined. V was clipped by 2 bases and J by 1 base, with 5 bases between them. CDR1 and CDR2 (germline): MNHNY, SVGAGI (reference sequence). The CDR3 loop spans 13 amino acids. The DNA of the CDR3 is TGTGCCAGCAGTTACAATAGGAACACTGAAGCTTTCTTT. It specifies CASSYNRNTEAFF.

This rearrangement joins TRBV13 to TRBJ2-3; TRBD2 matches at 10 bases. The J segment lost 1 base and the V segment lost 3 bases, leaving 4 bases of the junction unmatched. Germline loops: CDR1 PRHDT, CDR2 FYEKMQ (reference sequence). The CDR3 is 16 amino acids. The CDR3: CASSFSGGRGTDTQYF. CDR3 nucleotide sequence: TGTGCCAGCAGCTTTAGCGGGGGGCGAGGCACAGATACGCAGTATTTT.

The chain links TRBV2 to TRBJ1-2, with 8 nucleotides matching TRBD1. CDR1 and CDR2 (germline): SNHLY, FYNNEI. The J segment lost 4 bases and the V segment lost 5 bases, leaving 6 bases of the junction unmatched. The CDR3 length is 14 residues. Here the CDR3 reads CASSTKQGGYGYTF. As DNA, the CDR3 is TGTGCCAGCAGTACCAAACAGGGGGGCTATGGCTACACCTTC.

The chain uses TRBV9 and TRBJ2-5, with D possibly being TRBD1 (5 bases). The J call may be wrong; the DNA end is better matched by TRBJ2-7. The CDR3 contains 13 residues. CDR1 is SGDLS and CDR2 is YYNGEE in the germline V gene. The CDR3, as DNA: TGTGCCAGCAGTTGGCAGGGCGACCACGAGCAGTACTTC. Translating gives CASSWQGDHEQYF.

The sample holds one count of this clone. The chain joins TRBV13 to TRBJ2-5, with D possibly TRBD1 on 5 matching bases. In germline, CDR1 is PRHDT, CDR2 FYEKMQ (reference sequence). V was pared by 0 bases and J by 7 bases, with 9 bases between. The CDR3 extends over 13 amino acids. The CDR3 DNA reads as TGTGCCAGCAGCTTAGGCAGGGCGGTGACCCAGTACTTC. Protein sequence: CASSLGRAVTQYF.

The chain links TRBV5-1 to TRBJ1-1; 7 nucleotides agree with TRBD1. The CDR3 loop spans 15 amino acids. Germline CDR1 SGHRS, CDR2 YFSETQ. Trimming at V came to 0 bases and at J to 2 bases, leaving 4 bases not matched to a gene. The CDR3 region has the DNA TGCGCCAGCAGCTTGGAAGGGACAGATAACACTGAAGCTTTCTTT. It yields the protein CASSLEGTDNTEAFF.

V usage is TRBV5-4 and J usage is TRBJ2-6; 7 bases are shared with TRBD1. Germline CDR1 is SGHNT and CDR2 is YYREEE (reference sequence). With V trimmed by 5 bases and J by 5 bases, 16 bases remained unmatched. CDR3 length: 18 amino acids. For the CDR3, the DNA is TGTGCCAGCAGTACCCGACAGGGAACCTTCGGTCGGGCCAACGTCCTGACTTTC. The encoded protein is CASSTRQGTFGRANVLTF.

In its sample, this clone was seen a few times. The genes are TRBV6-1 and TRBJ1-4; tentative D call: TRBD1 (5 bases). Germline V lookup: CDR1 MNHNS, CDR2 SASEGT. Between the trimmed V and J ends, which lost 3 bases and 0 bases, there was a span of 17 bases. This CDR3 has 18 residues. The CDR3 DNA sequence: TGTGCCAGCAGTGAGCAGGGAGGGTCTTTTGCAACTAATGAAAAACTGTTTTTT. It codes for CASSEQGGSFATNEKLFF.

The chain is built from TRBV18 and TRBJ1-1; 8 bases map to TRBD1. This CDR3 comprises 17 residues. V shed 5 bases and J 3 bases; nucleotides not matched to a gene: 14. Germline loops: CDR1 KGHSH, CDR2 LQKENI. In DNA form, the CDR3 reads TGTGCCAGCTCATCAAGGGACAGGAGTTTGAGTGACACTGAAGCTTTCTTT. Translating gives CASSSRDRSLSDTEAFF.

CDR3 in DNA: TGTGCCAGCAGCTACCCGGTCCACTACACCGGGGAGCTGTTTTTT. It translates to CASSYPVHYTGELFF. This chain uses TRBV12-1 with TRBJ2-2; the DNA was not compared with TRBD2, the D call given in the table. TRBV12-1 is an annotated pseudogene. This CDR3 comprises 15 residues.

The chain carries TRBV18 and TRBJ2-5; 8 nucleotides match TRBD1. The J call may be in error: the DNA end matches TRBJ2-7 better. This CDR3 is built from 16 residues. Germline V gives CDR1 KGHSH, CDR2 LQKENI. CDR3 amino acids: CASSPPLGQDNYEQYF. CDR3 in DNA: TGTGCCAGCTCACCACCGTTGGGACAGGACAACTACGAGCAGTACTTC.

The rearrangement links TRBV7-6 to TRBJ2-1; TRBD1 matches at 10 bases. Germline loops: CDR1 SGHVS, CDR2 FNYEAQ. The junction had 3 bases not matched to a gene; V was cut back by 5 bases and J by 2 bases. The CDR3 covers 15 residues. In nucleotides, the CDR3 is TGTGCCAGCAGCGTCGGACAGGGGGCCTACAATGAGCAGTTCTTC. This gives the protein CASSVGQGAYNEQFF.

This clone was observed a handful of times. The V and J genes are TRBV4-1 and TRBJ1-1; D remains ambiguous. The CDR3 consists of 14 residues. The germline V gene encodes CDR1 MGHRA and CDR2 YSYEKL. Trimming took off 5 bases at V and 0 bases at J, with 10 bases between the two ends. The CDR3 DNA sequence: TGCGCCAGCAGCTTTTACCCGGTGAACACTGAAGCTTTCTTT. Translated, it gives CASSFYPVNTEAFF.

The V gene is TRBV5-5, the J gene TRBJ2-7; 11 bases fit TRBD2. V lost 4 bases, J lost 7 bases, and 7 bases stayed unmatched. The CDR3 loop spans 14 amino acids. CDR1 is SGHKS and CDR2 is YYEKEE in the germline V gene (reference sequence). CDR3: CASSLLAGVVEQYF. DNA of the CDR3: TGTGCCAGCAGCCTACTAGCGGGAGTTGTTGAGCAGTACTTC.

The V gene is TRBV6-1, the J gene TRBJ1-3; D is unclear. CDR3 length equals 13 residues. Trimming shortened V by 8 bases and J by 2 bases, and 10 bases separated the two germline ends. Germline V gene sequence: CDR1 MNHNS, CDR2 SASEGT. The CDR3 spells CASRPEAGNTIYF. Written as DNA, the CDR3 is TGTGCCAGCCGCCCCGAGGCTGGAAACACCATATATTTT.

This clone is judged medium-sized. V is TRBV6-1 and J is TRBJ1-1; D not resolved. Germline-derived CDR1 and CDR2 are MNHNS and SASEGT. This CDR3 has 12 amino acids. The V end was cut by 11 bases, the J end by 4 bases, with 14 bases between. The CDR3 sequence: CAGLGGSTEAFF. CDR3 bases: TGTGCCGGGCTTGGAGGGAGCACTGAAGCTTTCTTT.

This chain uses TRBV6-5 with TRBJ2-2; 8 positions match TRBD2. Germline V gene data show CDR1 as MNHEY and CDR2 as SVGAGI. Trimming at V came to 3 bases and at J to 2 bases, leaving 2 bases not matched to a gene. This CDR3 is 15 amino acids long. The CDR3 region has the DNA TGTGCCAGCAGTTATAGCGGGGCAAACACCGGGGAGCTGTTTTTT. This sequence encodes CASSYSGANTGELFF.

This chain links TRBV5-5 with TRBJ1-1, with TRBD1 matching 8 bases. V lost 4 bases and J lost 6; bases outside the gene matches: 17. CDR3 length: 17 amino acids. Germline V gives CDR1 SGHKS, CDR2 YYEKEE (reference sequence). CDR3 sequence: CASSREVAGGPTAEAFF. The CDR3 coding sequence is TGTGCCAGCAGCAGGGAGGTGGCAGGGGGCCCTACCGCTGAAGCTTTCTTT.

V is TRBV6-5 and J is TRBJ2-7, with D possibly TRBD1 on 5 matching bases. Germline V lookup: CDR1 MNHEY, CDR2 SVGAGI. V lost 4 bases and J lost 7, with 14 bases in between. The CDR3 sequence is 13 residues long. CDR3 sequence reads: CASSFPGIGEQYF. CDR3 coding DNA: TGTGCCAGCAGTTTTCCAGGGATAGGGGAGCAGTACTTC.

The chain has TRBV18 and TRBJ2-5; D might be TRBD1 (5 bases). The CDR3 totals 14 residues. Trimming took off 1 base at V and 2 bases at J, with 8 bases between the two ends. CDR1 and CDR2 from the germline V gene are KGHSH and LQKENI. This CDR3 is CASSPLGQQETQYF. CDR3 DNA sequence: TGTGCCAGCTCACCACTGGGGCAGCAAGAGACCCAGTACTTC.

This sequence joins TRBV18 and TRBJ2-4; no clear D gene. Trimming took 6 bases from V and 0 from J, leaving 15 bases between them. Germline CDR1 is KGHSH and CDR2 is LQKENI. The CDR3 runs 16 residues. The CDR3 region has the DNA TGTGCCAGCTCTCCATCTCTCACTAAAGCCAAAAACATTCAGTACTTC. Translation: CASSPSLTKAKNIQYF.

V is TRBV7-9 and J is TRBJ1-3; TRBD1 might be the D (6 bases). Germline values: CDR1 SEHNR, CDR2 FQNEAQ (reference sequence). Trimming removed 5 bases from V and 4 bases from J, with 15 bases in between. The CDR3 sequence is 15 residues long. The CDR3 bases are TGTGCCAGCAGCGCTAACAGGGTTTCCGGAAACACCATATATTTT. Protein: CASSANRVSGNTIYF.